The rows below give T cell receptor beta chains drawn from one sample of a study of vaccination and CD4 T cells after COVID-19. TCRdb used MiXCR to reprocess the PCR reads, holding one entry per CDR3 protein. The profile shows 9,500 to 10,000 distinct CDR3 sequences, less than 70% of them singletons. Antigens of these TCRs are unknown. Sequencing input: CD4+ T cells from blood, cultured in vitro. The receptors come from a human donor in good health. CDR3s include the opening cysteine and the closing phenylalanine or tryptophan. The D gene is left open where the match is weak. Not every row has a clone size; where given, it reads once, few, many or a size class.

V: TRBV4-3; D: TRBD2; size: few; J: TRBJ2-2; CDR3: CASSQVLSGPPGTGELFF; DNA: TGCGCCAGCAGCCAAGTTCTTAGCGGGCCCCCGGGCACCGGGGAGCTGTTTTTT
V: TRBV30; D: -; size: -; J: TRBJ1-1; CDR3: CAWRMATEAFF; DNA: TGTGCCTGGAGAATGGCCACTGAAGCTTTCTTT
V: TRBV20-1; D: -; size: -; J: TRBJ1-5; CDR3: CSAWDSNQPQHF; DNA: TGCAGTGCTTGGGATTCCAATCAGCCCCAGCATTTT
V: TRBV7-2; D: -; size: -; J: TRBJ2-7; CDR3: CASSAANPYEQYF; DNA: TGTGCCAGCAGCGCCGCAAACCCCTACGAGCAGTACTTC
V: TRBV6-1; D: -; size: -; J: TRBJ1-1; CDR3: CASRPTSVGRDTEAFF; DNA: TGTGCCAGCAGACCAACCTCGGTAGGGAGGGACACTGAAGCTTTCTTT
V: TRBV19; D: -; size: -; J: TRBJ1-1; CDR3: CASSVTTGITEAFF; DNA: TGTGCCAGTAGTGTAACTACAGGGATCACTGAAGCTTTCTTT
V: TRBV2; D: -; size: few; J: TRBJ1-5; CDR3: CASSVGTDSNQPQHF; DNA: TGTGCCAGCAGTGTAGGGACGGATAGCAATCAGCCCCAGCATTTT
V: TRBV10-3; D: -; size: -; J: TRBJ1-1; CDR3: CAISGQPNTEAFF; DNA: TGTGCCATCAGTGGGCAGCCGAACACTGAAGCTTTCTTT
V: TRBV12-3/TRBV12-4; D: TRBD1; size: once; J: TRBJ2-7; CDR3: CASRRGTGDYEQYF; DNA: TGTGCCAGCAGGAGGGGGACAGGGGACTACGAGCAGTACTTC
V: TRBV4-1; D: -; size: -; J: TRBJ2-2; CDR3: CASSQALVGELFF; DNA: TGCGCCAGCAGCCAAGCTCTAGTGGGGGAGCTGTTTTTT
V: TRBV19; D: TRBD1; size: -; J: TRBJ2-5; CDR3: CASSIGGQGQETQYF; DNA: TGTGCCAGTAGTATAGGTGGACAGGGCCAAGAGACCCAGTACTTC
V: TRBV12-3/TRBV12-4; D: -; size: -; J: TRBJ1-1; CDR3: CASSLDRNINTEAFF; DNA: TGTGCCAGCAGTCTAGACAGGAACATTAACACTGAAGCTTTCTTT
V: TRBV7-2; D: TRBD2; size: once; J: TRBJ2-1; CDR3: CASSLAGGIWNEQFF; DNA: TGTGCCAGCAGCTTAGCGGGGGGGATCTGGAATGAGCAGTTCTTC
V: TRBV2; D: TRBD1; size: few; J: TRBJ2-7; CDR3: CASKRTGGSEQYF; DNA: TGTGCCAGCAAAAGGACAGGGGGGAGTGAGCAGTACTTC
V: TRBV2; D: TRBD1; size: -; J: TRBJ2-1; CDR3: CASSDVGSGGVRNEQFF; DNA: TGTGCCAGCAGTGACGTTGGGTCAGGGGGAGTGCGCAATGAGCAGTTCTTC
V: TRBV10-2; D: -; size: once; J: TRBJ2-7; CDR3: CATTNTNYEQYF; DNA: TGCGCCACCACTAACACCAACTACGAGCAGTACTTC
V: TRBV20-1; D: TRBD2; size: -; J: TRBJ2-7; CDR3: CSVPGGGGAYEQYF; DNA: TGCAGTGTCCCCGGGGGTGGGGGGGCCTACGAGCAGTACTTC
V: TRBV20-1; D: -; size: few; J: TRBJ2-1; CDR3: CSARVARPYNEQFF; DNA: TGCAGTGCTAGAGTCGCAAGGCCCTACAATGAGCAGTTCTTC
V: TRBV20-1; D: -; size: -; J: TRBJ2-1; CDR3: CSALPEWGTYNEQFF; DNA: TGCAGTGCCCTGCCTGAGTGGGGCACTTACAATGAGCAGTTCTTC
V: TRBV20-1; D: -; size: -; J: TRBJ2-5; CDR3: CSALHGETQYF; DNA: TGCAGTGCTCTACACGGAGAGACCCAGTACTTC
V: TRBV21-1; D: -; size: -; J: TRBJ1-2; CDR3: CASSQDYGYTF; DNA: TGTGCCAGCAGCCAGGACTATGGCTACACCTTC
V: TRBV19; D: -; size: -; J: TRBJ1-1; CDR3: CASSPTNTEAFF; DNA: TGTGCCAGTAGCCCTACTAACACTGAAGCTTTCTTT
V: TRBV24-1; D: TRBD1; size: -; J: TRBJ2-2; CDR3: CATSDPDGTGFTGELFF; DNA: TGTGCCACCAGTGATCCGGATGGGACAGGGTTCACCGGGGAGCTGTTTTTT
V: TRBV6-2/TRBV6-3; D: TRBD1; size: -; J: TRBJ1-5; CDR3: CASSYRTGQGAVWQPQHF; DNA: TGTGCCAGCAGTTACAGGACCGGACAGGGGGCAGTGTGGCAGCCCCAGCATTTT
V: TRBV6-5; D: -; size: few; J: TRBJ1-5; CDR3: CASSYSMYQPQHF; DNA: TGTGCCAGCAGTTACTCGATGTATCAGCCCCAGCATTTT
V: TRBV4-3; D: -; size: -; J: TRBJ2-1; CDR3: CASSPERFGRWNEQFF; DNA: TGCGCCAGCAGCCCCGAACGTTTCGGGCGGTGGAATGAGCAGTTCTTC
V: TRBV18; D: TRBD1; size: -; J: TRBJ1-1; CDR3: CASSPTGPTEAFF; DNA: TGTGCCAGCTCACCGACAGGGCCCACTGAAGCTTTCTTT
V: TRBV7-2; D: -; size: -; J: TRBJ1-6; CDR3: CASSLGRTDSPLHF; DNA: TGTGCCAGCAGCTTAGGGCGGACAGATTCACCCCTCCACTTT
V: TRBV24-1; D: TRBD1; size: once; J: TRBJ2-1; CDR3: CATRTGMGRGNNEQFF; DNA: TGTGCCACCAGGACAGGGATGGGAAGAGGGAACAATGAGCAGTTCTTC
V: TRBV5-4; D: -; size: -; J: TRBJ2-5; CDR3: CASSLITRQQETQYF; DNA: TGTGCCAGCAGCTTGATTACACGACAGCAAGAGACCCAGTACTTC
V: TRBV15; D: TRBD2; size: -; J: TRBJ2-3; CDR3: CATGGIAGGSDTQYF; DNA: TGTGCCACCGGGGGGATAGCGGGGGGTTCAGATACGCAGTATTTT
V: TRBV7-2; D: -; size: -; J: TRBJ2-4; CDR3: CASSFSLSKNIQYF; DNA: TGTGCCAGCAGCTTCAGCTTATCCAAAAACATTCAGTACTTC
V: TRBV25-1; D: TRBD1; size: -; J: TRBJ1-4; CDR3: CASSWTGGGEKLFF; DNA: TGTGCCAGCAGTTGGACAGGGGGTGGCGAAAAACTGTTTTTT
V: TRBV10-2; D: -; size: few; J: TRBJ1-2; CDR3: CASSESTGYGYTF; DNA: TGCGCCAGCAGTGAGTCGACAGGCTATGGCTACACCTTC
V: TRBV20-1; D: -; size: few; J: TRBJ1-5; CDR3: CSASRVEESESQHF; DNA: TGCAGTGCTAGCAGGGTAGAGGAATCAGAGTCCCAGCATTTT
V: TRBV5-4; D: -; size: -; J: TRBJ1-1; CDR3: CASNLEAQGLNTEAFF; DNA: TGTGCCAGCAACTTAGAAGCACAGGGTCTTAACACTGAAGCTTTCTTT
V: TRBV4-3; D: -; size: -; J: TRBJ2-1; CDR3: CASSQDLGGRYNEQFF; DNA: TGCGCCAGCAGCCAAGATTTGGGGGGCCGTTACAATGAGCAGTTCTTC
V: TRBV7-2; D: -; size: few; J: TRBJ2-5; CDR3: CASSVAGGNSETQYF; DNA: TGTGCCAGCAGCGTGGCAGGGGGGAACTCAGAGACCCAGTACTTC
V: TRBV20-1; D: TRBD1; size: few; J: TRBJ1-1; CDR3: CSATLGQGSTEAFF; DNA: TGCAGTGCGACCCTGGGACAGGGTTCCACTGAAGCTTTCTTT
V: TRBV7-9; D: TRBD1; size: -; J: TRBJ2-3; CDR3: CASSGTGGRRKTDTQYF; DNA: TGTGCCAGCAGCGGGACAGGGGGCCGGAGAAAAACAGATACGCAGTATTTT
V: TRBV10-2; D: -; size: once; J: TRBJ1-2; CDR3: CASSGDRRSNYGYTF; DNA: TGCGCCAGCAGCGGAGACCGGCGAAGTAACTATGGCTACACCTTC
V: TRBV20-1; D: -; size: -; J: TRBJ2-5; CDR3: CSASIETQYF; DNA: TGCAGTGCTAGTATTGAGACCCAGTACTTC
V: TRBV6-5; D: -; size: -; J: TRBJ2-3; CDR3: CASSYSAASDTQYF; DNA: TGTGCCAGCAGTTACTCCGCGGCTAGCGATACGCAGTATTTT
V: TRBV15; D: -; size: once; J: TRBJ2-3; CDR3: CATSRSLPAGRTDTQYF; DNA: TGTGCCACCAGCAGAAGCCTCCCGGCAGGGAGGACAGATACGCAGTATTTT
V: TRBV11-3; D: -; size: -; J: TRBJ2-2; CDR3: CASSLVTNPFSGELFF; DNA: TGTGCCAGCAGCTTAGTGACTAACCCCTTCTCCGGGGAGCTGTTTTTT
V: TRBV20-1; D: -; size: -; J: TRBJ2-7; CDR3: CSARDLSPKSYEQYF; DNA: TGCAGTGCTAGAGATCTATCCCCTAAATCCTACGAGCAGTACTTC
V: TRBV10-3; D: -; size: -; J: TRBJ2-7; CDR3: CAISERTASSYEQYF; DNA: TGTGCCATCAGTGAGAGGACAGCTAGCTCCTACGAGCAGTACTTC
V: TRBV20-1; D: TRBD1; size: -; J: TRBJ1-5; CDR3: CSASGQGDQPQHF; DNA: TGCAGTGCCTCCGGACAGGGGGATCAGCCCCAGCATTTT
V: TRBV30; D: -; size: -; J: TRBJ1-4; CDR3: CAWTGRGREKLFF; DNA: TGTGCCTGGACGGGAAGGGGAAGGGAAAAACTGTTTTTT
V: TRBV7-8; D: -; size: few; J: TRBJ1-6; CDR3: CASSPGRQVNSPLHF; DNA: TGTGCCAGCAGCCCAGGAAGACAGGTTAATTCACCCCTCCACTTT
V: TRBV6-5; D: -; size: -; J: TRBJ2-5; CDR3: CASSYGRGDQETQYF; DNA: TGTGCCAGCAGTTACGGCAGGGGGGACCAAGAGACCCAGTACTTC
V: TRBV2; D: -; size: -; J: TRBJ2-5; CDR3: CASSGDFGGAETQYF; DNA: TGTGCCAGCAGTGGGGATTTTGGAGGGGCCGAGACCCAGTACTTC
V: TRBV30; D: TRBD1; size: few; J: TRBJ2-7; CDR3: CAWSSGGPPEQYF; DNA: TGTGCCTGGAGTTCAGGGGGCCCTCCTGAGCAGTACTTC
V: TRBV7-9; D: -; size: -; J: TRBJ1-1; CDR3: CASSSGRFTEAFF; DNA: TGTGCCAGCAGCTCGGGGCGGTTCACTGAAGCTTTCTTT